This TCR beta chain was identified in a study of cytomegalovirus exposure and HLA in healthy donors. Both 60 Vbeta primers and 13 Jbeta primers went into the PCR. Generated by immunoSEQ multiplex PCR, the TCRdb table keeps only in-frame clones and is missing some. The sample consists of 150,000 to 200,000 clones, approximately 71% of them appearing once. CDR1 is MNHEY and CDR2 is SVGAGI in the germline V gene. The CDR3 extends over 14 amino acids. Unmatched junction bases numbered 2, after V lost 2 bases and J lost 4 bases. This clonotype was sampled from a girl aged 10 to 17 in good health and CMV-seronegative. The sample taken for sequencing was PBMCs. The chain employs TRBV6-5 and TRBJ2-7, with 10 bases that match TRBD1. The CDR3 loop is CASSYGQGGYEQYF. The DNA for the CDR3 is TGTGCCAGCAGTTACGGACAGGGGGGGTACGAGCAGTACTTC.